These T cell receptor beta chains were read from a single sample in a study of technical replicates of blood from a few donors. TCRdb's copy holds only in-frame clones and misses some; the assay was immunoSEQ multiplex PCR. The table records fewer than 85,000 clones, 85% to 95% of them present only once. The sample consisted of T cells isolated from PBMCs. These receptors were taken from a human donor in good health. CDR3s include the opening cysteine and the closing phenylalanine or tryptophan. Each record gives: CDR3 protein, CDR3 DNA, D gene, V gene, J gene, clone size. A D gene is named only where the DNA matches it firmly. The size entry is marked missing in some rows and otherwise reads once, few, many or a size class.

CASSSQGSSTDTQYF,TGTGCCAGCAGCTCGCAGGGGTCTAGCACAGATACGCAGTATTTT,NA,TRBV9,TRBJ2-3,NA
CASSFRGSPLHF,TGTGCCAGCAGTTTCCGGGGGTCACCCCTCCACTTT,NA,TRBV27,TRBJ1-6,NA
CASSLWASIIGQTYEQYF,TGTGCCAGCAGCTTATGGGCCTCGATAATTGGACAGACCTACGAGCAGTACTTC,NA,TRBV7-9,TRBJ2-7,NA
CASARGARNGELFF,TGTGCCAGCGCCCGGGGGGCCCGAAACGGGGAGCTGTTTTTT,NA,TRBV2,TRBJ2-2,NA
CASSVSGTGGRQYF,TGTGCCAGCAGTGTTTCCGGGACAGGGGGGAGGCAGTACTTC,TRBD1,TRBV6-5,TRBJ2-7,few
CASSFHGWSREKLFF,TGTGCCAGCAGTTTCCACGGGTGGAGTCGTGAAAAACTGTTTTTT,NA,TRBV28,TRBJ1-4,NA
CASSLDPSGNSYEQYF,TGTGCCAGCAGCTTAGATCCTAGCGGGAACTCCTACGAGCAGTACTTC,TRBD2,TRBV11-2,TRBJ2-7,NA
CASQGINSPLHF,TGTGCATCACAGGGTATTAATTCACCCCTCCACTTT,NA,TRBV27,TRBJ1-6,NA
CASSYDRANYGYTF,TGTGCCAGCAGTTACGACAGAGCTAACTATGGCTACACCTTC,NA,TRBV6-5,TRBJ1-2,NA
CASFSGTGEAFF,TGTGCCAGCTTTTCCGGGACAGGGGAAGCTTTCTTT,TRBD1,TRBV25-1,TRBJ1-1,NA
CAWSVPLGTVLGSPLHF,TGTGCCTGGAGTGTACCCCTCGGGACAGTATTAGGTTCACCCCTCCACTTT,TRBD1,TRBV30,TRBJ1-6,NA
CASSINRGDGYTF,TGTGCCAGCAGTATTAACAGGGGAGATGGCTACACCTTC,TRBD1,TRBV6-1,TRBJ1-2,NA
CASSSTGYYGYTF,TGTGCCAGCAGTTCCACAGGGTACTATGGCTACACCTTC,NA,TRBV6-5,TRBJ1-2,few
CATLTTGASYEQYF,TGTGCCACCCTTACGACAGGGGCGTCCTACGAGCAGTACTTC,TRBD1,TRBV6-1,TRBJ2-7,NA
CASSTPGNTEAFF,TGTGCCAGTAGTACACCGGGGAACACTGAAGCTTTCTTT,NA,TRBV19,TRBJ1-1,NA
CASRPGTRGAGELFF,TGTGCCAGCAGGCCCGGGACCCGGGGGGCCGGGGAGCTGTTTTTT,TRBD2,TRBV6-1,TRBJ2-2,NA
CASSFAGTPEYNEQFF,TGTGCCAGCAGCTTCGCCGGGACACCGGAGTACAATGAGCAGTTCTTC,NA,TRBV13,TRBJ2-1,NA
CASSQNVFAAIEQFF,TGCGCCAGCAGCCAAAATGTATTTGCGGCGATTGAGCAGTTCTTC,NA,TRBV4-1,TRBJ2-1,NA
CASSDRGYEQYF,TGCGCCAGCAGTGACAGGGGCTACGAGCAGTACTTC,NA,TRBV10-2,TRBJ2-7,NA
CARGDRGRETQYF,TGTGCCAGAGGGGACAGGGGCCGAGAGACCCAGTACTTC,TRBD1,TRBV2,TRBJ2-5,NA
CAISGHFPTESPLHF,TGTGCCATCAGTGGACACTTTCCCACCGAATCACCCCTCCACTTT,NA,TRBV10-3,TRBJ1-6,NA
CASSLGQAQTDTQYF,TGCGCCAGCAGCTTGGGACAAGCCCAGACAGATACGCAGTATTTT,NA,TRBV5-1,TRBJ2-3,NA
CASSTGLAGGLFNEQFF,TGTGCCAGCAGTACGGGACTAGCGGGGGGGCTATTCAATGAGCAGTTCTTC,TRBD2,TRBV27,TRBJ2-1,NA
CASSPQRTANTGELFF,TGCGCCAGCAGCCCTCAGAGGACAGCGAACACCGGGGAGCTGTTTTTT,NA,TRBV5-1,TRBJ2-2,NA
CASSLSETGLYEQYF,TGCGCCAGCAGCTTGTCCGAGACAGGGCTCTACGAGCAGTACTTC,TRBD1,TRBV5-1,TRBJ2-7,NA
CASSFSGTVYGYTF,TGTGCCAGCAGTTTTTCCGGGACAGTCTATGGCTACACCTTC,TRBD1,TRBV27,TRBJ1-2,NA
CASSRGGSGANVLTF,TGTGCCAGCAGCAGAGGGGGTTCTGGGGCCAACGTCCTGACTTTC,NA,TRBV7-8,TRBJ2-6,NA
CASSQSGTYDNEQFF,TGCGCCAGCAGTCAGTCCGGGACATACGACAATGAGCAGTTCTTC,NA,TRBV23-1,TRBJ2-1,NA
CSADPSGSYNEQFF,TGCAGCGCAGACCCTAGCGGATCCTACAATGAGCAGTTCTTC,TRBD2,TRBV29-1,TRBJ2-1,NA
CASSLALAGAANTGELFF,TGCGCCAGCAGCTTGGCACTAGCGGGGGCCGCGAACACCGGGGAGCTGTTTTTT,TRBD2,TRBV5-1,TRBJ2-2,NA
CASSQGQGADGYTF,TGTGCCAGCAGCCAGGGACAGGGTGCCGATGGCTACACCTTC,TRBD1,TRBV9,TRBJ1-2,few
CASSGGQGGGYTF,TGTGCCAGCAGCGGAGGACAGGGCGGGGGCTACACCTTC,TRBD1,TRBV25-1,TRBJ1-2,NA
CASNSAAEAFF,TGTGCCAGCAATTCAGCGGCTGAAGCTTTCTTT,NA,TRBV6-6,TRBJ1-1,NA
CSVVSGVYEQYF,TGCAGCGTGGTTAGCGGGGTCTACGAGCAGTACTTC,TRBD2,TRBV29-1,TRBJ2-7,NA
CASSYSRDSAGYTF,TGTGCCAGCAGTTACTCCAGGGATTCGGCTGGCTACACCTTC,NA,TRBV6-6,TRBJ1-2,NA
CAWNAGFRQETQYF,TGTGCCTGGAATGCGGGGTTCCGGCAAGAGACCCAGTACTTC,NA,TRBV30,TRBJ2-5,NA
CASSFRTGFKETQYF,TGCGCCAGCAGCTTTCGGACAGGTTTTAAGGAGACCCAGTACTTC,TRBD1,TRBV4-1,TRBJ2-5,NA
CASSESIGTSSTDTQYF,TGTGCCAGCAGTGAAAGTATCGGGACTAGCAGCACAGATACGCAGTATTTT,TRBD2,TRBV6-1,TRBJ2-3,NA
CASSYSLTRNYEQYF,TGTGCCAGCAGTTACTCACTGACTAGAAACTACGAGCAGTACTTC,NA,TRBV6-5,TRBJ2-7,NA
CASSLGLLAGGYSYEQYF,TGCGCCAGCAGCTTGGGGTTGCTAGCGGGAGGTTATTCCTACGAGCAGTACTTC,TRBD2,TRBV5-1,TRBJ2-7,NA
CASSDTSGAREQYF,TGTGCCAGCAGCGACACTAGCGGGGCTAGAGAGCAGTACTTC,TRBD2,TRBV13,TRBJ2-7,NA
CASTRASGEETQYF,TGTGCCAGCACAAGGGCTAGCGGAGAAGAGACCCAGTACTTC,TRBD2,TRBV9,TRBJ2-5,NA
CASSPTRDLNTEAFF,TGTGCCAGCAGCCCAACGAGGGATCTTAACACTGAAGCTTTCTTT,NA,TRBV7-9,TRBJ1-1,once
CASSLGRRQMNTEAFF,TGCGCCAGCAGCTTGGGCCGAAGACAGATGAACACTGAAGCTTTCTTT,NA,TRBV5-1,TRBJ1-1,NA
CASSQETGRSYNEQFF,TGCGCCAGCAGCCAAGAAACAGGCCGCTCCTACAATGAGCAGTTCTTC,NA,TRBV4-1,TRBJ2-1,once
CASSTGVNQPQHF,TGTGCCAGCAGCACAGGGGTAAATCAGCCCCAGCATTTT,TRBD1,TRBV11-2,TRBJ1-5,few
CAWSVRGGVETQYF,TGTGCCTGGAGTGTACGGGGGGGAGTCGAGACCCAGTACTTC,TRBD2,TRBV30,TRBJ2-5,NA
CASSVGGGRETQYF,TGTGCCAGCAGCGTAGGCGGGGGACGGGAGACCCAGTACTTC,TRBD2,TRBV9,TRBJ2-5,NA
CASSQDSTSGTYNEQFF,TGCGCCAGCAGCCAAGATTCGACTAGCGGGACCTACAATGAGCAGTTCTTC,TRBD2,TRBV4-1,TRBJ2-1,once
CASSLDREEGEQFF,TGCGCCAGCAGCTTGGACCGGGAGGAAGGTGAGCAGTTCTTC,TRBD2,TRBV5-1,TRBJ2-1,NA
CASSYGGSTDTQYF,TGTGCCAGCAGTTACGGGGGGAGCACAGATACGCAGTATTTT,NA,TRBV6-6,TRBJ2-3,NA